Sequencing of this TCR beta chain was carried out in a study of blood T cell repertoires in COVID-19. Study context: Acute and convalescent COVID-19 samples came from the United States, Italy and Spain.

Trimming shortened V by 4 bases and J by 4 bases, and 18 bases separated the two germline ends. The CDR3 covers 16 residues. The germline gives CDR1 SGDLS, CDR2 YYNGEE. In the original workflow: It was from reference gene primer amplification that nucleated cell counts were estimated. TCRdb keeps only in-frame clones here, not all; method: immunoSEQ multiplex PCR. V, J and clone size are those of that table, while D and trimming were read from the DNA. The table records about 190,000 clones, about 80% of them present only once. The source is a man aged 60 to 69 with acute or convalescent COVID-19. The chain has TRBV9 and TRBJ2-1; D gene unclear. The specimen sequenced was peripheral blood. In DNA form, the CDR3 reads TGTGCCAGCAGCCCCCGAAATCCCCAGGCTTACAATGAGCAGTTCTTC. Amino acids: CASSPRNPQAYNEQFF.